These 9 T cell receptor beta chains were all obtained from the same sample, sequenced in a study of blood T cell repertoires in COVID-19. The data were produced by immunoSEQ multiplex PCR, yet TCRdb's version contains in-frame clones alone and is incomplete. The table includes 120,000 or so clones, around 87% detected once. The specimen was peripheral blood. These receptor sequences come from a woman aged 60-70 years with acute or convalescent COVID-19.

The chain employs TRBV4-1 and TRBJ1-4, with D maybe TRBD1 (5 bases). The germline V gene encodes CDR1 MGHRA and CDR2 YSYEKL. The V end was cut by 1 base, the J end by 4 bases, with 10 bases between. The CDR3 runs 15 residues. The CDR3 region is CASSQGQLDNEKLFF. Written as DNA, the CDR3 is TGCGCCAGCAGCCAAGGACAGTTAGATAATGAAAAACTGTTTTTT.

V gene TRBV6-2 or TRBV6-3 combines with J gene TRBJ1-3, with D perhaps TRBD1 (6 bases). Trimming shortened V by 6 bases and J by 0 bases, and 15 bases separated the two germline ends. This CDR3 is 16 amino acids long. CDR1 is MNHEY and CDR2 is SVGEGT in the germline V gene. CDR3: CASSSQGGYSGNTIYF. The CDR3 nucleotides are TGTGCCAGCAGCTCACAGGGCGGATACTCTGGAAACACCATATATTTT.

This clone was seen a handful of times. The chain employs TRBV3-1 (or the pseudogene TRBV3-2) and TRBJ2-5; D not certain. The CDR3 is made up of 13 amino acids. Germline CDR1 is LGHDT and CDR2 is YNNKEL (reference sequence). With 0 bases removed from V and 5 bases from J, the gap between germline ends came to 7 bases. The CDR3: CASSQEMRETQYF. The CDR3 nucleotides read TGTGCCAGCAGCCAAGAGATGCGGGAGACCCAGTACTTC.

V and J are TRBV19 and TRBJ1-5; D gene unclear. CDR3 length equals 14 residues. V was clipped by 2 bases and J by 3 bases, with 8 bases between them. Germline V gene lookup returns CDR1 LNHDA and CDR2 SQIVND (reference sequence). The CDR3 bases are TGTGCCAGTAGTATAACCGGGGACAATCAGCCCCAGCATTTT. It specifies CASSITGDNQPQHF.

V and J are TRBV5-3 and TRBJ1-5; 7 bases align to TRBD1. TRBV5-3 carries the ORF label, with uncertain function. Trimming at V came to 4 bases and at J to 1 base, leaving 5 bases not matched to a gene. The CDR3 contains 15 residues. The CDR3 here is CARSEGQKSNQPQHF. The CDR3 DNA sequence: TGTGCCAGAAGCGAGGGACAGAAAAGCAATCAGCCCCAGCATTTT.

In DNA form, the CDR3 reads TGCAGCGTTAAGGCTTCCGGGAGCTACACTGAAGCTTTCTTT. This translates into CSVKASGSYTEAFF. V gene TRBV29-1 combines with J gene TRBJ1-1, with D hard to call. The germline CDR1 and CDR2 sequences are SQVTM and ANQGSEA. This CDR3 has 14 amino acids. Deletions cut 5 bases from V and 3 bases from J, with 16 bases between.

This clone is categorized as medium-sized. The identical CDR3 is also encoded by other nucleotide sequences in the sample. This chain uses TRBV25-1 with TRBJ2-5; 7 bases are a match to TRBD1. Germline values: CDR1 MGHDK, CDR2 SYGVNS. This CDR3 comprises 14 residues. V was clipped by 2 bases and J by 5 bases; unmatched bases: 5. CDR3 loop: CASSERGHGETQYF. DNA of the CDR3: TGTGCCAGCAGTGAAAGGGGGCACGGGGAGACCCAGTACTTC.

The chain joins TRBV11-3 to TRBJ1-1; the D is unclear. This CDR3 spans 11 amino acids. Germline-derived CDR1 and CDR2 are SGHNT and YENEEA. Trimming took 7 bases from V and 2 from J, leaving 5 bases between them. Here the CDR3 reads CASTLNTEAFF. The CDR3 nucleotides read TGTGCCAGCACCCTAAACACTGAAGCTTTCTTT. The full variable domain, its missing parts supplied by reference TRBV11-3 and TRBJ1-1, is EAGVVQSPRYKIIEKKQPVAFWCNPISGHNTLYWYLQNLGQGPELLIRYENEEAVDDSQLPKDRFSAERLKGVDSTLKIQPAELGDSAVYLCASTLNTEAFFGQGTRLTVV.

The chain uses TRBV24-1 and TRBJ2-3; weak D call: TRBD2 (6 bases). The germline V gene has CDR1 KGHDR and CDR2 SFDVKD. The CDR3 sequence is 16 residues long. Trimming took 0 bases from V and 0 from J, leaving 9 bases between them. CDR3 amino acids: CATSDLGGKSTDTQYF. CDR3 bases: TGTGCCACCAGTGATTTGGGGGGGAAAAGCACAGATACGCAGTATTTT.